The source of this T cell receptor (beta chain) is a study of technical replicates of blood from a few donors (dated by TCRdb to 2016 to 2017). Here V drops 6 bases and J drops 6 bases, and the junction holds 7 bases not matched to any gene. Taken from cysteine to phenylalanine, the CDR3 has 14 residues. The kept DNA is CDR3 alone, 42 bases in frame from the first base. Based on the germline V gene (reference sequence), the CDR1 and CDR2 sequences are MNHEY and SMNVEV. Libraries were constructed by the immunoSEQ multiplex PCR assay. TCRdb's version of the immuneACCESS table is confined to in-frame rearrangements and falls short of the full clone set. An unresolved V gene accounts for under half of the shortfall where checked; the remainder is of unknown origin. The sample records about 81,000 clones, 95% of which are singletons. The top ten hold 0.36% of the sample. For this clone: The specificity of this receptor is unknown. Per-base qualities were not stored, and no clone one base away is much larger.

This TCR was recovered from a human donor in good health. Material: T cells isolated from PBMCs. The rearrangement joined TRBV27 to TRBJ1-4; TRBD1 matches 7 bases in the middle. In nucleotides, the sequence is TGTGCCAGCAGCCGGGACAGAGAGCATGAAAAACTGTTTTTT. Protein translation: CASSRDREHEKLFF. Joined to the reference TRBV27 and TRBJ1-4 proteins, this CDR3 gives the full variable domain: EAQVTQNPRYLITVTGKKLTVTCSQNMNHEYMSWYRQDPGLGLRQIYYSMNVEVTDKGDVPEGYKVSRKEKRNFPLILESPSPNQTSLYFCASSRDREHEKLFFGSGTQLSVL.